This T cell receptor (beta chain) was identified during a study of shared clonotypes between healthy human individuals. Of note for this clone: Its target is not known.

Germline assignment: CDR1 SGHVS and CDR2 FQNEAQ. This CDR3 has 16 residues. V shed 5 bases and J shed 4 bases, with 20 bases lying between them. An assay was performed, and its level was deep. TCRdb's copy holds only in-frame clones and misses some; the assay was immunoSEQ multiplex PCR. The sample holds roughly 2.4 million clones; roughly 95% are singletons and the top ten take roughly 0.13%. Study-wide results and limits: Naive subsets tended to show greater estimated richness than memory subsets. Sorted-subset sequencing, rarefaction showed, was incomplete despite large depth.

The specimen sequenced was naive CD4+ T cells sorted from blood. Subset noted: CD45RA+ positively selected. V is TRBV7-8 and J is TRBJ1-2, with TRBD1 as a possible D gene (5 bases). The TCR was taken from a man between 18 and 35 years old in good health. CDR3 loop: CASSPGALGPLYGYTF. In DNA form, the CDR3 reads TGTGCCAGCAGCCCCGGTGCGCTGGGGCCCCTCTATGGCTACACCTTC.